This T cell receptor (beta chain) was recorded in a study of beta chain features in type 1 diabetes (dated by TCRdb to 2017 to 2018). A note on the overall study: Patients and healthy donors did not differ in mean age, gender distribution, total cell number or subset yield. Across all samples, almost 110 million sorted cells were examined, and cell number per subset correlated strongly with RNA yield. The study compared the TCRB repertoires of sorted circulating CD4+ T cell subsets in recently diagnosed type 1 diabetes patients with those in matched healthy donors. Naive and central memory subsets were obtained from all 30 or so donors, but regulatory and stem cell-like memory subsets were isolated from only 8 patients and roughly eight healthy donors.

All of the isolated RNA was reverse transcribed with the High Capacity cDNA Reverse Transcription Kit, so expressed TCRB transcripts were sequenced. Deep immunoSEQ sequencing was performed on naive, central memory and regulatory T cell samples, with an average of about 3.6 million total reads per sample. After sorted cells were lysed in RLT buffer, RNA was extracted with DNase-treated RNeasy Micro or Mini kits, with the choice depending on cell number. To prevent cross-contamination, every cell subset was processed on its own, while patient and healthy donor samples were processed together. Using the immunoSEQ multiplex PCR, TCRB sequences were amplified from cDNA into 87-bp fragments spanning the CDR3 region. Sequencing of the amplicons was done on the Illumina HiSeq platform. Regarding the original processing steps: Synthetic template baselines were used to correct PCR bias computationally, reads within Hamming distance 2 were collapsed, and singletons that could not be merged were discarded. Reads were aligned to IMGT to assign V, D and J genes, CDR3 length, and insertions or deletions at six rearrangement sites. Within each subset, clonotype counts were normalized to the number of sorted cells before true diversity and Gini coefficients were calculated with the tcR R package. The overlap coefficient, calculated on TCRB nucleotide sequences, was used to measure repertoire sharing. As a proxy for the pre-selection repertoire, out-of-frame TCRB sequences from naive cells were analyzed. The source is immuneACCESS, and TCRdb retained only in-frame sequences with V and J called. Part of the clones is not carried over; for the studies checked, unresolved V genes explain less than half of this, and the remainder is unexplained. The D gene and trimming were derived from the DNA, and the V and J assignments and clone size from that table. Here the sample has about 270,000 clones; over 11% occur a single time. The ten largest clones represent about 0.015% of the sample.

Turning to this clone: Its antigen is still unknown. No much larger clone is present one base from it, and per-base qualities are unavailable.

V is pared back by 2 bases and J by 3 bases, with 13 bases lying between the germline termini. Based on the germline V gene, the CDR1 and CDR2 sequences are SQVTM and ANQGSEA. From the cysteine through the phenylalanine, the CDR3 covers 14 amino acids. The retained sequence is limited to the CDR3, 42 bases, with the frame set at the first base. Each donor gave one peripheral blood draw, averaging roughly 100 mL, which was collected into heparinised tubes. Using a panel that included CD45RO, CCR7, CD25, CD127, CD95 and CD27, naive, central memory, regulatory and stem cell-like memory CD4+ T cells were sorted on a BD FACSAria II. Every sorted population had a purity above 95%. Right away, PBMCs were isolated by Lymphoprep density gradient centrifugation and were stained directly, with no culture step. So that batch effects would be minimized, each experiment stained and sorted samples in pairs, pairing one healthy donor with one patient.

What the work shows at the level of the full study, not this receptor alone: Type 1 diabetes patients showed a moderate but significant shortening of TCRB CDR3 length in all four CD4+ subsets. At VDJ recombination sites, patients with type 1 diabetes made fewer insertions and deleted more nucleotides, a pattern implying thymic rearrangement abnormalities. Only small numbers of individuals were included in the HLA sub-analyses, which left unresolved whether HLA type had any influence on TCRB rearrangement. Sequencing cDNA rather than genomic DNA could over-represent highly expressing activated cells, although activation and CD3 levels did not differ between groups. Naive, central memory and regulatory TCRB repertoires appeared more similar among patients than among healthy donors. Shorter templates might be favored by PCR, yet because patient and control samples were amplified and corrected together, any such skew would affect both groups equally.

Sample: naive CD4+ T cells from blood. In the paper's terms, the cell subset or site label means: true naive CD4+ T cells. The receptor chain draws on TRBV29-1 and TRBJ1-2; the D gene cannot be named for sure. The origin of this receptor is a young man with type 1 diabetes. At the DNA level, the sequence is TGCAGCGTTGAATATAGCGGCTGGGACTATGGCTACACCTTC. This sequence encodes CSVEYSGWDYGYTF.